This TCR beta chain comes out of a study of cytomegalovirus exposure and HLA in healthy donors. Turning to the study itself: Samples from HLA-typed donors yielded about 80 million unique TCRs in an early data release.

Primers for the PCR totalled 60 Vbeta and 13 Jbeta. Sequencing used immunoSEQ multiplex PCR; TCRdb keeps in-frame clones, though not all of them. Among about 160,000 clones, approximately 74% were seen once, and the ten largest hold 2.5% to 3%. Study results and caveats: TCR beta chain V- and J-gene trimming was linked, in a later analysis, to a missense variant in DCLRE1C. Reportedly, diagnosis of cytomegalovirus status by the classifier showed high specificity and sensitivity. Only CMV serostatus was available as immune exposure information.

Concerning this clone itself: Its antigen is undetermined.

The CDR3 is made up of 12 amino acids. Trimming took off 5 bases at V and 9 bases at J, with 11 bases between the two ends. CDR1 is SGHVS and CDR2 is FNYEAQ in the germline V gene. This sequence originates from a woman in her twenties or thirties in good health and CMV-seronegative. The sample taken for sequencing was PBMCs. This chain connects TRBV7-6 to TRBJ2-1, with a tentative D call TRBD1 (6 bases). CDR3 nucleotides: TGTGCCAGCAGCCTAGGACAGTTTGAGCAGTTCTTC. This sequence encodes CASSLGQFEQFF.